Reported below is one T cell receptor beta chain. The CDR3 totals 13 residues. CDR1 SGHRS and CDR2 YFSETQ come from the germline V gene. V was trimmed by 5 bases and J by 2 bases, leaving 11 bases between them. The data stem from a study of technical replicates of blood from a few donors. The assay was immunoSEQ multiplex PCR, and TCRdb's table has in-frame clones only and misses some. The sample includes approximately 70,000 clones, around 92% of them seen just once. Material: T cells isolated from PBMCs. The J gene is TRBJ2-7, the V gene TRBV5-1; maybe TRBD1 (6 bases). The sequence was collected from a human donor in good health. Here the CDR3 reads CASRPGVTYEQYF. CDR3 DNA: TGCGCCAGCAGGCCAGGGGTAACCTACGAGCAGTACTTC.